Presented here are 4 T cell receptor beta chains from one specimen sequenced in a study of cytomegalovirus exposure and HLA in healthy donors. Both 60 Vbeta primers and 13 Jbeta primers went into the PCR. Assay: immunoSEQ multiplex PCR; the TCRdb copy retains only in-frame clones and omits some. The specimen's table records 65,000 to 85,000 clones. What was sequenced was PBMCs. The receptors here all came from a woman in her thirties in good health and CMV-seronegative.

The J gene is TRBJ2-1, the V gene TRBV27; 13 bases map to TRBD2. Germline trimming cut 4 bases from V and 5 bases from J; bases unmatched to any gene: 2. This CDR3 is built from 15 residues. Germline-derived CDR1 and CDR2 are MNHEY and SMNVEV (reference sequence). Written as DNA, the CDR3 is TGTGCCAGCAGTTCTGGACTAGCGGGGGACAATGAGCAGTTCTTC. Its protein is CASSSGLAGDNEQFF.

This chain links TRBV19 with TRBJ2-6; D is ambiguous. This CDR3 comprises 14 residues. V gave up 0 bases and J gave up 3 bases, with 3 bases separating them. Germline V gives CDR1 LNHDA, CDR2 SQIVND (reference sequence). The CDR3 spells CASSIDRGANVLTF. DNA of the CDR3: TGTGCCAGTAGTATAGACCGTGGGGCCAACGTCCTGACTTTC. Together with reference TRBV19 and TRBJ2-6, the CDR3 gives the full variable domain: DGGITQSPKYLFRKEGQNVTLSCEQNLNHDAMYWYRQDPGQGLRLIYYSQIVNDFQKGDIAEGYSVSREKKESFPLTVTSAQKNPTAFYLCASSIDRGANVLTFGAGSRLTVL.

The chain carries TRBV9 and TRBJ1-2; D perhaps matches TRBD1 (6 bases). CDR3 length: 14 residues. In germline, CDR1 is SGDLS, CDR2 YYNGEE. Trimming cost V 2 bases and J 6 bases, with 14 bases left between them. This CDR3 is CASSVVGTTDGYTF. The CDR3 DNA follows: TGTGCCAGCAGCGTCGTCGGGACAACCGATGGCTACACCTTC. The full variable domain, rest sourced from reference TRBV9 and TRBJ1-2, is DSGVTQTPKHLITATGQRVTLRCSPRSGDLSVYWYQQSLDQGLQFLIQYYNGEERAKGNILERFSAQQFPDLHSELNLSSLELGDSALYFCASSVVGTTDGYTFGSGTRLTVV.

This rearrangement joins TRBV28 to TRBJ1-3; 9 positions match TRBD1. The CDR3 consists of 15 residues. Germline CDR1 MDHEN, CDR2 SYDVKM. The ends lost 2 bases at V and 2 bases at J; junction bases unmatched: 1. This CDR3 is CASSLGTGTGNTIYF. CDR3 in DNA: TGTGCCAGCAGTTTAGGGACAGGGACTGGAAACACCATATATTTT.